This T cell receptor (beta chain) was retrieved from a study of cytomegalovirus exposure and HLA in healthy donors. Study results and caveats: In a later analysis, HLA-C alleles had the fewest associated TCRs, DRB1 alleles the most.

About this clone itself: Antigen unknown.

Researchers ran the PCR with 60 Vbeta and 13 Jbeta primers. The method was immunoSEQ multiplex PCR; TCRdb's version includes in-frame clones alone and lacks a portion of them. This table has over 60,000 clones, around 75% appearing once. The receptor was isolated from a man between 65 and 85 years old in good health and CMV-seronegative. Material for sequencing was PBMCs.

The CDR3 DNA sequence: TGTGCCAGCTCACCACTACCGACGGGGAACACCGGGGAGCTGTTTTTT. Its translation is CASSPLPTGNTGELFF. This chain joins TRBV18 and TRBJ2-2; D is unresolved. CDR1 is KGHSH and CDR2 is LQKENI in the germline V gene. This CDR3 has 16 residues. V dropped 1 base and J dropped 1 base, with 10 bases sitting between them. The whole variable domain, remainder taken from reference TRBV18 and TRBJ2-2, is NAGVMQNPRHLVRRRGQEARLRCSPMKGHSHVYWYRQLPEEGLKFMVYLQKENIIDESGMPKERFSAEFPKEGPSILRIQQVVRGDSAAYFCASSPLPTGNTGELFFGEGSRLTVL.